This T cell receptor (beta chain) is drawn from a study of CD8+CD57+ T cells in acquired aplastic anemia. Patients selected for sequencing had displayed CD8+CD57+ cell expansion by flow cytometry. CDR3 and TCR beta VDJ profiling relied on a genomic DNA template. One entry per CDR3 protein results from TCRdb running MiXCR on the reads. The sample lists 200,000 to 300,000 distinct CDR3 sequences, 65% to 90% occurring once. Specimen: sorted CD4+, CD8+, or CD8+CD57+ T cells (not recorded which) from PBMCs. The clonotype comes from a human donor with aplastic anemia.

DNA for the CDR3: TGTGCCAGCAGCTTAGCCGGGAGGAGAAAAGAGACGCAGTATTTT. Its translation: CASSLAGRRKETQYF. The V and J genes are TRBV7-3 and TRBJ2-3, with 7 bases that match TRBD2. From germline, CDR1 is SGHTA and CDR2 FQGTGA. The J segment lost 9 bases and the V segment lost 2 bases, leaving 11 bases of the junction unmatched. The CDR3 totals 15 residues.